Listed here are 29 T cell receptor beta chains from one sample, sequenced in a study of T cell responses to AZD1222 COVID-19 vaccine. Sequenced by immunoSEQ multiplex PCR; TCRdb stores in-frame clones only, minus some. The sample includes under 200,000 clones, roughly nine tenths of them seen just once. The specimen was peripheral blood, collected 28 days after the second AZD1222 dose. These TCRs come from an adult who received the AZD1222 COVID-19 vaccine.

This chain connects TRBV7-9 to TRBJ2-1; TRBD1 matches 8 bases. There are 13 residues in the CDR3. Trimming took 8 bases from V and 7 from J; bases not matched to a gene: 7. The germline V gene encodes CDR1 SEHNR and CDR2 FQNEAQ (reference sequence). In DNA form, the CDR3 reads TGTGCCAGCCGCGGACAGGGCCAGAATGAGCAGTTCTTC. Encoded protein: CASRGQGQNEQFF.

This rearrangement joins TRBV18 to TRBJ1-1; D not resolved. Per the germline V gene, CDR1 is KGHSH and CDR2 is LQKENI. Trimming cost V 1 base and J 0 bases, with 9 bases left between them. The CDR3 consists of 15 residues. In DNA form, the CDR3 reads TGTGCCAGCTCACCACAGGCAGAGATGAACACTGAAGCTTTCTTT. This gives the protein CASSPQAEMNTEAFF.

This chain joins TRBV29-1 and TRBJ2-7; the D is unclear. Trimming left V 6 bases short and J 3 bases short, with 21 bases between. The CDR3 has 15 amino acids. Germline V gives CDR1 SQVTM, CDR2 ANQGSEA. The CDR3 DNA sequence: TGCAGCGTCGAGTCCTCCCTTGGGGATTTCTACGAGCAGTACTTC. This sequence encodes CSVESSLGDFYEQYF.

This sequence joins TRBV9 and TRBJ1-1; D is undetermined. CDR3 length: 14 residues. V was cut by 0 bases and J by 3 bases, with 9 bases left in between. The germline CDR1 and CDR2 sequences are SGDLS and YYNGEE. The CDR3 sequence is CASSVEHTHTEAFF. The CDR3 DNA reads TGTGCCAGCAGCGTAGAACACACACACACTGAAGCTTTCTTT.

V gene TRBV7-9 combines with J gene TRBJ2-1; a weak D match, TRBD1 (5 bases). This CDR3 region has 17 residues. Trimming took 5 bases from V and 0 from J, leaving 17 bases between them. Germline CDR1 SEHNR, CDR2 FQNEAQ (reference sequence). The CDR3 nucleotides are TGTGCCAGCAGCCGATTGGGGCGCGGAAGCTCCTACAATGAGCAGTTCTTC. Translating it yields CASSRLGRGSSYNEQFF.

The rearrangement links TRBV11-2 to TRBJ1-2; TRBD1 matches 10 bases. J lost 4 bases, V lost 5 bases, and 7 bases had no gene match. CDR3 size: 15 residues. Germline CDR1 and CDR2: SGHAT and FQNNGV. CDR3 DNA sequence: TGTGCCAGCAGCGAAGGGACAGGGGACGCCTATGGCTACACCTTC. Its protein is CASSEGTGDAYGYTF.

This sequence joins TRBV6-1 and TRBJ2-3; D possibly corresponds to TRBD2 (5 bases). Deletions cut 3 bases from V and 5 bases from J, with 18 bases between. The CDR3 has 16 residues. The germline gives CDR1 MNHNS, CDR2 SASEGT. CDR3 residues: CASSERASPPGDTQYF. The CDR3 DNA sequence: TGTGCCAGCAGTGAGAGAGCTAGCCCACCGGGAGATACGCAGTATTTT.

This clone was recorded once. V is TRBV6-5 and J is TRBJ2-2; 10 bases align to TRBD2. With V trimmed by 4 bases and J by 5 bases, 7 bases remained unmatched. Germline assignment: CDR1 MNHEY and CDR2 SVGAGI. The CDR3 extends over 16 amino acids. This chain's CDR3 is CASSSRTSGPTGELFF. The CDR3 DNA follows: TGTGCCAGCAGTTCCCGGACTAGCGGTCCAACCGGGGAGCTGTTTTTT.

The V gene is TRBV19, the J gene TRBJ1-1; perhaps TRBD1 as D (6 bases). Germline-derived CDR1 and CDR2 are LNHDA and SQIVND (reference sequence). The CDR3 totals 19 residues. The V end was cut by 4 bases, the J end by 4 bases, with 28 bases between. The CDR3 here is CASSSLGGLSRGVITEAFF. In nucleotides, the CDR3 is TGTGCCAGTAGTAGCTTAGGGGGACTTTCTCGAGGGGTTATCACTGAAGCTTTCTTT.

The chain joins TRBV2 to TRBJ2-3; D call uncertain. Between the trimmed V and J ends, which lost 10 bases and 3 bases, there was a span of 17 bases. Germline V gene sequence: CDR1 SNHLY, CDR2 FYNNEI. This CDR3 has 14 residues. CDR3 in DNA: TGTGCCACACTTCTAGAATCCAGGACAGATACGCAGTATTTT. Protein sequence: CATLLESRTDTQYF.

The CDR3 coding sequence is TGTGCCAGCAGTTACTCGCCGGGTTCCGACGAGCAGTACTTC. Its protein product is CASSYSPGSDEQYF. The rearrangement uses TRBV6-5 and TRBJ2-7; D remains unclear. The V end was cut by 0 bases, the J end by 5 bases, with 11 bases between. Germline CDR1 is MNHEY and CDR2 is SVGAGI. The CDR3 runs 14 residues.

The J gene is TRBJ1-6, the V gene TRBV6-6, with TRBD1 identical over 8 bases. With 6 bases clipped from V and 10 bases from J, the junction kept 14 bases outside the gene matches. Germline V CDR1 and CDR2: MNHNY, SVGAGI (reference sequence). The CDR3 loop spans 16 amino acids. In DNA form, the CDR3 reads TGTGCCAGCAGCGGGGACAGGCCAGGGGGTACCTCACCCCTCCACTTT. It specifies CASSGDRPGGTSPLHF.

The chain is built from TRBV6-1 and TRBJ2-3, with a possible D match to TRBD2 (6 bases). V lost 3 bases, J lost 3 bases, and 13 bases lay in between. This CDR3 has 15 residues. The germline CDR1 and CDR2 sequences are MNHNS and SASEGT. CDR3 bases: TGTGCCAGCAGTGAGAAGGTAGCGGAGACAGATACGCAGTATTTT. Amino acid sequence: CASSEKVAETDTQYF.

The genes are TRBV6-5 and TRBJ1-2, with D perhaps matching TRBD1 (5 bases). V lost 2 bases to trimming and J lost 2 bases, with 15 bases between them. CDR3 length: 16 amino acids. The germline V gene has CDR1 MNHEY and CDR2 SVGAGI. CDR3 in DNA: TGTGCCAGCAGTTACGCCGCAGGGCCTCCAAACTATGGCTACACCTTC. This translates into CASSYAAGPPNYGYTF.

The rearrangement uses TRBV7-2 and TRBJ2-5; a possible D gene is TRBD2 (5 bases). V dropped 5 bases and J dropped 2 bases, with 9 bases sitting between them. Germline CDR1 is SGHTA and CDR2 is FQGNSA. The CDR3 consists of 13 residues. The CDR3, as DNA: TGTGCCAGCAGCGTTGACTATCAAGAGACCCAGTACTTC. Amino acids: CASSVDYQETQYF.

The chain couples TRBV28 to TRBJ1-5; D call uncertain. The CDR3 extends over 14 amino acids. Germline assignment: CDR1 MDHEN and CDR2 SYDVKM. V was trimmed by 3 bases and J by 4 bases, leaving 10 bases between them. CDR3: CASSLPVGNQPQHF. The CDR3 region has the DNA TGTGCCAGCAGTTTGCCGGTCGGGAATCAGCCCCAGCATTTT.

This rearrangement joins TRBV5-1 to TRBJ2-7; unclear D gene. From germline, CDR1 is SGHRS and CDR2 YFSETQ. V shed 3 bases and J shed 2 bases, with 9 bases lying between them. The CDR3 contains 13 residues. The CDR3 DNA sequence: TGCGCCAGCAGCTCCCTACAGCCCTACGAGCAGTACTTC. This encodes CASSSLQPYEQYF. Full variable domain (rest looked up from reference TRBV5-1 and TRBJ2-7): KAGVTQTPRYLIKTRGQQVTLSCSPISGHRSVSWYQQTPGQGLQFLFEYFSETQRNKGNFPGRFSGRQFSNSRSEMNVSTLELGDSALYLCASSSLQPYEQYFGPGTRLTVT.

The V gene is TRBV2, the J gene TRBJ1-5; possible D gene TRBD1, 5 bases. The V gene's germline CDR1 is SNHLY and CDR2 FYNNEI. The germline V and J ends were trimmed by 6 bases and 5 bases, with 20 bases remaining between them. The CDR3 consists of 16 residues. CDR3 sequence: CASRVSLIQGDQPQHF. The CDR3 bases are TGTGCCAGCAGAGTAAGTTTGATTCAGGGCGATCAGCCCCAGCATTTT.

This clone appeared once. The J gene is TRBJ2-7, the V gene TRBV1; whether TRBD1, the table's D call, matches the DNA was not checked. TRBV1 is a pseudogene locus. The CDR3 is 14 amino acids. CDR3 sequence reads: CTSSRSQGRYEQYF. DNA for the CDR3: TGCACCAGCAGCCGAAGCCAGGGTCGGTACGAGCAGTACTTC.

V usage is TRBV3-1 (or the pseudogene TRBV3-2) and J usage is TRBJ2-1, with 8 bases that match TRBD2. Germline V gene lookup returns CDR1 LGHDT and CDR2 YNNKEL (reference sequence). The CDR3 has 17 residues. The ends lost 4 bases at V and 3 bases at J; junction bases unmatched: 11. CDR3 in DNA: TGTGCCAGCAGCCGGGGGGGGCTAGCGGGTTACTACAATGAGCAGTTCTTC. Translated: CASSRGGLAGYYNEQFF.

This chain joins TRBV7-9 and TRBJ1-2; D is undetermined. This CDR3 contains 13 residues. Germline V gene sequence: CDR1 SEHNR, CDR2 FQNEAQ (reference sequence). The V end lost 5 bases, the J end lost 2 bases, and 9 bases lay between the germline ends. The CDR3 is CASSGNGNYGYTF. CDR3 nucleotides: TGTGCCAGCAGCGGGAACGGGAACTATGGCTACACCTTC.

This chain joins TRBV11-2 and TRBJ2-4, with 8 bases fitting TRBD2. V was clipped by 8 bases and J by 8 bases; unmatched bases: 11. Per germline, CDR1 SGHAT and CDR2 FQNNGV. The CDR3 is made up of 14 amino acids. The CDR3 reads CASSRGGGFDIQYF. CDR3 coding DNA: TGTGCCAGCTCCCGCGGCGGGGGGTTTGACATTCAGTACTTC.

The chain uses TRBV30 and TRBJ2-3, with D possibly TRBD2 on 6 matching bases. Trimming removed 4 bases at V and 1 base at J, with 12 bases between. Germline V gene lookup returns CDR1 GTSNPN and CDR2 SVGIG (reference sequence). The CDR3 has 14 amino acids. CDR3 residues: CAWNGGAGTDTQYF. The CDR3 nucleotides read TGTGCCTGGAATGGCGGGGCGGGCACAGATACGCAGTATTTT.

This chain links TRBV19 with TRBJ1-2; weak D call: TRBD1 (6 bases). This CDR3 comprises 14 residues. V was clipped by 5 bases and J by 1 base, with 11 bases between them. Germline-derived CDR1 and CDR2 are LNHDA and SQIVND (reference sequence). In DNA form, the CDR3 reads TGTGCCAGTAGTCCCGGGACACGTAACTATGGCTACACCTTC. Its translation: CASSPGTRNYGYTF.

The rearrangement links TRBV21-1 to TRBJ1-1. TRBV21-1 constitutes a pseudogene. This CDR3 region has 12 residues. CDR3 protein: CASSGWSIEAFF. The CDR3 coding sequence is TGTGCCAGCAGTGGTTGGTCAATTGAAGCTTTCTTT.

With respect to this clone: The junction does not match germline at one end; this may be a read error. The chain carries TRBV7-2 and TRBJ2-5, with D possibly TRBD2 on 6 matching bases. This CDR3 spans 14 amino acids. Germline CDR1 SGHTA, CDR2 FQGNSA. Here the CDR3 DNA reads TGTGCCAGCAGCTTCCGGGACTCGCAAGATACCCAGTACTTC. This sequence encodes CASSFRDSQDTQYF.

The V gene is TRBV6-5, the J gene TRBJ2-7; D is undetermined. Germline CDR1 and CDR2: MNHEY and SVGAGI. V lost 6 bases and J 1 base, leaving 10 bases between the germline ends. The CDR3 is 13 amino acids. The CDR3 DNA reads TGTGCCAGCAGCAACGCGAGGTCCTACGAGCAGTACTTC. Translating gives CASSNARSYEQYF.

This clone showed up just once. Here the CDR3 DNA reads TGTGCCAGCAGCCACACGACAGGGGGCTCCGAGCAGTACTTC. Translation gives CASSHTTGGSEQYF. The chain joins TRBV7-9 to TRBJ2-7, with 10 nucleotides matching TRBD1. The CDR3 is made up of 14 amino acids. Trimming cost V 5 bases and J 6 bases; bases outside gene matches: 7. Germline-derived CDR1 and CDR2 are SEHNR and FQNEAQ (reference sequence).

The chain has TRBV15 and TRBJ2-3, with TRBD2 matching 12 bases. Germline-derived CDR1 and CDR2 are LNHNV and YYDKDF (reference sequence). V lost 4 bases and J lost 4; bases outside the gene matches: 6. This CDR3 contains 16 residues. This CDR3 reads CATSIPTSGRADTQYF. The DNA of the CDR3 is TGTGCCACCAGCATCCCGACTAGCGGGAGAGCAGATACGCAGTATTTT.